This TCR beta chain was documented in a study of blood T cell repertoires in COVID-19. Across the whole study: Sample material is recorded as cDNA or gDNA derived from T cells, B-cell-depleted T cells, or PBMCs.

Authors' data handling: The assay estimated nucleated cells by amplifying reference gene primers. The table came from immunoSEQ multiplex PCR; TCRdb's copy has only in-frame clones and leaves some out. The V and J calls and clone size are taken from that table; D and trimming were inferred from the DNA. The sample carries around 430,000 clones, 87% recorded once. V was pared by 4 bases and J by 0 bases, with 7 bases between. The germline V gene has CDR1 SEHNR and CDR2 FQNEAQ (reference sequence). The CDR3 totals 13 residues. Sequencing used PBMCs or T cells enriched from blood (not recorded which). This chain links TRBV7-9 with TRBJ2-7; D call uncertain. The TCR sequence derives from a woman aged 45 to 65 who had recovered from COVID-19. This CDR3 is CASSSSGSYEQYF. The CDR3 nucleotides read TGTGCCAGCAGCTCTTCCGGCTCCTACGAGCAGTACTTC.